A single sample is the source of the 30 T cell receptor beta chains below, sequenced in a study of CD8 T cells in Susac syndrome. A quantity of about 0.5 to 1 ug RNA underwent reverse transcription using random hexamers. Via MiXCR, TCRdb re-called the immunoSEQ multiplex PCR reads, giving one row per CDR3 protein. The sample has hundreds of thousands of distinct CDR3 sequences, 85% to 95% seen once; the top ten hold roughly 0.07%. The specimen sequenced was CD4+ T cells from PBMCs. Receptor source: a human donor with multiple sclerosis.

CDR3 protein: CSARAGGPSREQYF. The CDR3 DNA reads TGCAGTGCTAGGGCCGGGGGCCCGTCTCGGGAGCAGTACTTC. The chain is built from TRBV20-1 and TRBJ2-7, with D perhaps given as TRBD1 or TRBD2 (6 bases each). Per germline, CDR1 DFQATT and CDR2 SNEGSKA (reference sequence). Trimming took 3 bases from V and 7 from J, leaving 19 bases between them. The length of the CDR3 is 14 residues.

The chain uses TRBV6-1 and TRBJ2-7; 11 bases line up with TRBD2. Germline CDR1 reads MNHNS; CDR2 reads SASEGT. This CDR3 has 16 residues. V trimming: 7 bases; J trimming: 7 bases; junction bases outside the gene matches: 15. The CDR3 sequence is CASNVGSGRAVGEQYV. The CDR3 bases are TGTGCCAGCAACGTGGGTAGCGGGAGGGCCGTCGGGGAGCAGTACGTC.

The V call is TRBV3-1, the J call TRBJ2-5; 11 positions agree with TRBD2. This CDR3 has 15 amino acids. With V trimmed by 4 bases and J by 2 bases, 3 bases remained unmatched. Germline V gene sequence: CDR1 LGHDT, CDR2 YNNKEL (reference sequence). The CDR3 sequence is CASSLAGGSQETQYF. Here the CDR3 DNA reads TGTGCCAGCAGCCTAGCGGGAGGGTCTCAAGAGACCCAGTACTTC.

The chain recombines TRBV9 with TRBJ2-1; no firm D call. Germline loops: CDR1 SGDLS, CDR2 YYNGEE. Trimming shortened V by 0 bases and J by 0 bases, and 7 bases separated the two germline ends. The length of the CDR3 is 15 residues. The CDR3 is CASSVVGSSYNEQFF. The CDR3 DNA is TGTGCCAGCAGCGTAGTGGGCAGCTCCTACAATGAGCAGTTCTTC.

The chain links TRBV20-1 to TRBJ2-7, with 8 bases that match TRBD1. The CDR3 contains 12 residues. V lost 4 bases, J lost 3 bases, and 2 bases stayed unmatched. Per germline, CDR1 DFQATT and CDR2 SNEGSKA (reference sequence). Here the CDR3 DNA reads TGCAGTGCTAAGGGACAGGTCTACGAGCAGTACTTC. It yields the protein CSAKGQVYEQYF.

J is TRBJ2-5 and V is TRBV11-3, with D possibly matching TRBD2 (7 bases). V lost 5 bases to trimming and J lost 6 bases, with 19 bases between them. The CDR3 runs to 15 residues. Germline CDR1 reads SGHNT; CDR2 reads YENEEA. CDR3 nucleotides: TGTGCCAGCAGCCCGAGGGGGGGGAGTTTGAAGACCCAGTACTTC. Translating it yields CASSPRGGSLKTQYF.

The sample holds one count of this clonotype. The chain has TRBV3-1 and TRBJ1-2; D is uncertain. CDR1 and CDR2 (germline): LGHDT, YNNKEL (reference sequence). This CDR3 region has 13 residues. V gave up 1 base and J gave up 7 bases, with 10 bases separating them. For the CDR3, the DNA is TGTGCCAGCAGCCAAGCAGCGCAAGGTGGCTACACCTTC. It yields the protein CASSQAAQGGYTF.

V usage is TRBV7-4 and J usage is TRBJ2-7; 7 nucleotides agree with TRBD2. CDR3 length equals 21 residues. With V trimmed by 1 base and J by 2 bases, 23 bases remained unmatched. CDR1 SGHVT and CDR2 SQSDAQ come from the germline V gene. The CDR3 loop is CASSLVQGERETNVRAYEQYF. CDR3 nucleotide sequence: TGTGCCAGCAGCTTAGTGCAGGGCGAGCGGGAAACTAACGTTAGAGCCTACGAGCAGTACTTC.

The CDR3 coding sequence is TGTGCCAGCTCACCACTCGACAGGTCATGGGCTTTCTTT. Protein product: CASSPLDRSWAFF. This rearrangement joins TRBV18 to TRBJ1-1; perhaps TRBD1 as D (6 bases). The CDR3 is 13 residues long. Trimming took off 1 base at V and 11 bases at J, with 14 bases between the two ends. Germline loops: CDR1 KGHSH, CDR2 LQKENI.

This sequence joins TRBV2 and TRBJ1-1; D is ambiguous. CDR3 length: 12 residues. CDR1 SNHLY and CDR2 FYNNEI come from the germline V gene. V gave up 4 bases and J gave up 3 bases, with 6 bases separating them. The CDR3 DNA reads TGTGCCAGCAGTGGGGAGTACACTGAAGCTTTCTTT. Protein product: CASSGEYTEAFF.

This sequence joins TRBV28 and TRBJ2-7; D uncertain. This CDR3 is built from 13 residues. Germline V gene lookup returns CDR1 MDHEN and CDR2 SYDVKM. The germline V and J ends were trimmed by 7 bases and 1 base, with 11 bases remaining between them. The CDR3 DNA reads as TGTGCCAGCACAATAAGGTCGTCCTACGAGCAGTACTTC. Translating it yields CASTIRSSYEQYF.

In this sample, this clonotype turned up once. The rearrangement links TRBV5-6 to TRBJ2-3; the D call may be TRBD1 or TRBD2 (5 bases each). Trimming took 2 bases from V and 5 from J, leaving 9 bases between them. From germline, CDR1 is SGHDT and CDR2 YYEEEE. This CDR3 is built from 13 residues. The CDR3 sequence is CASSFEGRDTQYF. The CDR3 nucleotides read TGTGCCAGCAGCTTCGAGGGGCGAGATACGCAGTATTTT. The complete variable domain, with remaining parts taken from reference TRBV5-6 and TRBJ2-3, reads DAGVTQSPTHLIKTRGQQVTLRCSPKSGHDTVSWYQQALGQGPQFIFQYYEEEERQRGNFPDRFSGHQFPNYSSELNVNALLLGDSALYLCASSFEGRDTQYFGPGTRLTVL.

A single count supports this clonotype. This chain uses TRBV6-5 with TRBJ2-1, with a weak D call TRBD1 (6 bases). The CDR3 runs to 14 residues. Trimming shortened V by 6 bases and J by 5 bases, and 14 bases separated the two germline ends. CDR1 is MNHEY, CDR2 SVGAGI, per germline. CDR3: CASRPWTDDNEQFF. In DNA form, the CDR3 reads TGTGCCAGCAGACCATGGACAGATGACAATGAGCAGTTCTTC.

The chain links TRBV18 to TRBJ1-4; D perhaps matches TRBD1 (6 bases). This CDR3 has 15 amino acids. Germline V gene lookup returns CDR1 KGHSH and CDR2 LQKENI. V lost 2 bases and J lost 8, with 15 bases in between. The CDR3 loop is CASSPRQSQGEKLFF. The DNA of the CDR3 is TGTGCCAGCTCACCAAGACAGTCTCAGGGGGAAAAACTGTTTTTT.

The rearrangement uses TRBV19 and TRBJ2-7; D remains unclear. The CDR3 consists of 13 residues. CDR1 and CDR2 (germline): LNHDA, SQIVND (reference sequence). Trimming left V 5 bases short and J 1 base short, with 9 bases between. Written as DNA, the CDR3 is TGTGCCAGTAGTGAAAGGAGATCCTACGAGCAGTACTTC. It yields the protein CASSERRSYEQYF.

The CDR3 loop is CSAAHRGYGYTF. The DNA of the CDR3 is TGCAGCGCCGCTCACAGGGGTTATGGCTACACCTTC. V gene TRBV29-1 combines with J gene TRBJ1-2; 7 nucleotides agree with TRBD1. This CDR3 is built from 12 residues. V shed 7 bases, J shed 5 bases, and the junction held 7 bases outside the gene matches. The germline V gene has CDR1 SQVTM and CDR2 ANQGSEA.

There are a few counts of this clonotype. The chain is built from TRBV15 and TRBJ2-2; no reliable D call. The CDR3 contains 13 residues. V lost 3 bases to trimming and J lost 5 bases, with 7 bases between them. The V gene's germline CDR1 is LNHNV and CDR2 YYDKDF (reference sequence). This CDR3 is CATSRGLTGELFF. CDR3 DNA: TGTGCCACCAGCAGGGGATTAACCGGGGAGCTGTTTTTT.

In its sample, this clonotype was seen a few times. The V gene is TRBV23-1, the J gene TRBJ2-7; D is unresolved. TRBV23-1 belongs to the ORF category, with a function that is uncertain. The CDR3 covers 14 residues. V lost 1 base and J 3 bases, leaving 10 bases between the germline ends. The CDR3 sequence: CASSQLCHRYEQYV. CDR3 bases: TGCGCCAGCAGTCAATTGTGTCACCGCTACGAGCAGTACGTC.

The chain couples TRBV15 to TRBJ1-4; D remains unclear. The germline gives CDR1 LNHNV, CDR2 YYDKDF (reference sequence). Trimming cost V 4 bases and J 7 bases, with 16 bases left between them. This CDR3 contains 15 residues. CDR3 DNA sequence: TGTGCCACCAGCACCGGGAGGACGGCTTCTGAAAAACTGTTTTTT. Residues: CATSTGRTASEKLFF.

This chain joins TRBV27 and TRBJ2-2, with D hard to call. The CDR3 has 16 residues. The V and J ends lost 7 bases and 8 bases respectively, with 23 bases between them. Germline V gives CDR1 MNHEY, CDR2 SMNVEV (reference sequence). The CDR3 loop is CASTHPRVPPAGELFF. The CDR3 DNA reads TGTGCCAGCACCCATCCCCGGGTACCTCCGGCGGGGGAGCTGTTTTTT.

The genes are TRBV29-1 and TRBJ1-2; the D is unclear. Germline CDR1 SQVTM, CDR2 ANQGSEA. The CDR3 is 14 amino acids. V dropped 4 bases and J dropped 8 bases, with 20 bases sitting between them. CDR3 loop: CSVGARHRYPGYTF. The CDR3 region has the DNA TGCAGCGTTGGGGCCAGGCACCGTTATCCGGGCTACACCTTC.

This chain uses TRBV5-4 with TRBJ1-5; no clear D. The CDR3 covers 14 residues. The V and J ends lost 1 base and 2 bases respectively, with 7 bases between them. Germline V gives CDR1 SGHNT, CDR2 YYREEE (reference sequence). CDR3 region: CASSLTDGNQPQHF. CDR3 coding DNA: TGTGCCAGCAGCTTGACTGACGGCAATCAGCCCCAGCATTTT.

The V call is TRBV5-1, the J call TRBJ2-1; 9 nucleotides agree with TRBD2. CDR3 length: 18 residues. Trimming at V came to 0 bases and at J to 2 bases, leaving 9 bases not matched to a gene. Germline V gene lookup returns CDR1 SGHRS and CDR2 YFSETQ. The CDR3 DNA sequence: TGCGCCAGCAGCTTGGCTTCTAGCGGGGTTACCGCCTACAATGAGCAGTTCTTC. Its translation: CASSLASSGVTAYNEQFF. Using reference TRBV5-1 and TRBJ2-1 for the parts outside the CDR3, the full variable domain is KAGVTQTPRYLIKTRGQQVTLSCSPISGHRSVSWYQQTPGQGLQFLFEYFSETQRNKGNFPGRFSGRQFSNSRSEMNVSTLELGDSALYLCASSLASSGVTAYNEQFFGPGTRLTVL.

The rearrangement uses TRBV5-6 and TRBJ2-7, with TRBD1 as a possible D gene (6 bases). CDR3 size: 14 residues. Germline V gene lookup returns CDR1 SGHDT and CDR2 YYEEEE. V gave up 0 bases and J gave up 2 bases, with 9 bases separating them. CDR3 residues: CASSLAQGAYEQYF. The CDR3 nucleotides read TGTGCCAGCAGCTTGGCACAGGGAGCCTACGAGCAGTACTTC.

In nucleotides, the CDR3 is TGCAGTGCTAGACACAGGGGTCCCACTGAAGCTTTCTTT. It is translated as CSARHRGPTEAFF. The chain links TRBV20-1 to TRBJ1-1, with 7 bases fitting TRBD1. The CDR3 length is 13 residues. Germline loops: CDR1 DFQATT, CDR2 SNEGSKA (reference sequence). V lost 2 bases and J lost 4; bases outside the gene matches: 4.

The chain links TRBV2 to TRBJ2-2, with TRBD1 identical over 7 bases. V lost 6 bases and J lost 3; bases outside the gene matches: 4. This CDR3 has 14 amino acids. Germline assignment: CDR1 SNHLY and CDR2 FYNNEI. The CDR3 spells CASRTGRDTGELFF. CDR3 sequence (DNA): TGTGCCAGCAGGACAGGGCGGGACACCGGGGAGCTGTTTTTT.

The chain recombines TRBV1 with TRBJ1-2; the D segment call TRBD1 is taken from the table without a DNA check. TRBV1 is an annotated pseudogene. This CDR3 is built from 16 residues. The CDR3 nucleotides are TGCACCAGCAGCCAAGCGCAAGGAACCCAGAGGGACGGCTACACCTTC. Translating it yields CTSSQAQGTQRDGYTF.

V is TRBV11-2 and J is TRBJ2-4, with D perhaps matching TRBD2 (6 bases). There are 20 residues in the CDR3. The V gene lost 5 bases and the J gene lost 3 bases, with 29 bases spanning the gap. Germline CDR1 is SGHAT and CDR2 is FQNNGV. CDR3 protein: CASSPGGWGGNPSGKNIQYF. In DNA form, the CDR3 reads TGTGCCAGCAGCCCCGGTGGTTGGGGCGGGAACCCGAGCGGCAAAAACATTCAGTACTTC.

The J gene is TRBJ2-5, the V gene TRBV6-1, with TRBD2 identical over 12 bases. The V gene's germline CDR1 is MNHNS and CDR2 SASEGT. This CDR3 is built from 16 residues. V shed 4 bases, J shed 5 bases, and the junction held 8 bases outside the gene matches. For the CDR3, the DNA is TGTGCCAGCAGTGCTCCTAGCGGGGGGGCAGGTGAGACCCAGTACTTC. Translated, it gives CASSAPSGGAGETQYF.

The chain joins TRBV3-1 to TRBJ2-4; D not certain. Germline V CDR1 and CDR2: LGHDT, YNNKEL (reference sequence). This CDR3 is built from 13 residues. V lost 3 bases to trimming and J lost 1 base, with 4 bases between them. The CDR3: CASSQGAKNIQYF. The CDR3 coding sequence is TGTGCCAGCAGCCAGGGGGCCAAAAACATTCAGTACTTC.